The 8 T cell receptor beta chains reported below all come from one sample, sequenced in a study of identical twins (dated by TCRdb to about 2016). Libraries were constructed by 5' RACE. Sequencing relied on an Illumina HiSeq 2000. Starting from the raw public reads, TCRdb applied fastp trimming at Q25, assembled clones with MiXCR and retained in-frame beta chains. Each CDR3 protein gets just one entry, which takes the most common genes and DNA from the rows behind it. The sample table shows hundreds of thousands of distinct CDR3 sequences, and less than 7% are seen once. Approximately 2% of the sample lies in the top ten. Sequencing was performed on naive T cells sorted from blood. The intended sense of this specimen's cell subset or site label: cells isolated with a human naive T-cell isolation kit. These receptors were collected from a man in his late teens or twenties in good health.

This chain links TRBV12-5 with TRBJ2-1; D might be TRBD2 (6 bases). Germline CDR1 is LGHNT and CDR2 is FRNRAP. The ends were cut back, 0 bases at V and 9 bases at J, with 24 bases in the middle. The CDR3 consists of 18 residues. CDR3 sequence (DNA): TGTGCTAGTGGTTTGGTAGGGTCAGAGCGGGCGTTAGTCGGTGAGCAGTTCTTC. Translation: CASGLVGSERALVGEQFF.

The rearrangement uses TRBV6-2 or TRBV6-3 and TRBJ2-7, with 7 bases aligning to TRBD1. V lost 4 bases and J lost 3; bases outside the gene matches: 9. This CDR3 spans 15 amino acids. Germline V gene data show CDR1 as MNHEY and CDR2 as SVGEGT. CDR3 protein: CASSSPQGPHYEQYF. The CDR3 DNA reads TGTGCCAGCAGTTCCCCACAGGGGCCCCACTACGAGCAGTACTTC.

The chain couples TRBV5-1 to TRBJ1-5; tentative D call: TRBD1 (6 bases). CDR3 size: 16 residues. Trimming cost V 4 bases and J 2 bases, with 16 bases left between them. Germline V CDR1 and CDR2: SGHRS, YFSETQ. The CDR3 region is CASSPAGGGGNQPQHF. Here the CDR3 DNA reads TGCGCCAGCAGCCCAGCTGGGGGCGGAGGCAATCAGCCCCAGCATTTT.

This clonotype was counted many times. The gene calls are TRBV29-1 and TRBJ2-1; 7 positions match TRBD2. With 7 bases clipped from V and 5 bases from J, the junction kept 20 bases outside the gene matches. Germline V gene lookup returns CDR1 SQVTM and CDR2 ANQGSEA. This CDR3 contains 17 residues. The CDR3 nucleotides are TGCAGCGCTTGGGCAGGGCGTGGACTAGTTAGGGACAATGAGCAGTTCTTC. Encoded protein: CSAWAGRGLVRDNEQFF.

The chain couples TRBV11-2 to TRBJ2-7; 9 bases line up with TRBD2. Germline loops: CDR1 SGHAT, CDR2 FQNNGV. Trimming at V came to 5 bases and at J to 4 bases, leaving 9 bases not matched to a gene. The CDR3 is made up of 15 amino acids. The CDR3 DNA reads as TGTGCCAGCAGCCCGCTCCGGACTAGCGAATACGAGCAGTACTTC. Protein: CASSPLRTSEYEQYF.

This chain's CDR3 is CASSQDNTDTQYF. The CDR3 nucleotides read TGTGCCAGCAGCCAAGACAACACAGATACGCAGTATTTT. The chain couples TRBV7-9 to TRBJ2-3; D uncertain. This CDR3 contains 13 residues. The V end was cut by 5 bases, the J end by 2 bases, with 8 bases between. CDR1 and CDR2 from the germline V gene are SEHNR and FQNEAQ (reference sequence). The entire variable domain, with the rest obtained from reference TRBV7-9 and TRBJ2-3, is as follows: DTGVSQNPRHKITKRGQNVTFRCDPISEHNRLYWYRQTLGQGPEFLTYFQNEAQLEKSRLLSDRFSAERPKGSFSTLEIQRTEQGDSAMYLCASSQDNTDTQYFGPGTRLTVL.

This clonotype was detected a few times. The rearrangement links TRBV6-5 to TRBJ2-7; maybe TRBD2 (6 bases). With 0 bases removed from V and 0 bases from J, the gap between germline ends came to 9 bases. Germline V gene lookup returns CDR1 MNHEY and CDR2 SVGAGI. The CDR3 runs to 15 residues. In nucleotides, the CDR3 is TGTGCCAGCAGTTACTCGCTAGCGAGCTCCTACGAGCAGTACTTC. It is translated as CASSYSLASSYEQYF.

This clonotype was detected many times. V is TRBV29-1 and J is TRBJ1-1, with D unclear. V lost 4 bases to trimming and J lost 5 bases, with 20 bases between them. There are 15 residues in the CDR3. CDR1 and CDR2 (germline): SQVTM, ANQGSEA. The CDR3 region has the DNA TGCAGCGTTGCAGGCGCCACTGAAATGAGTACTGAAGCTTTCTTT. Protein: CSVAGATEMSTEAFF.